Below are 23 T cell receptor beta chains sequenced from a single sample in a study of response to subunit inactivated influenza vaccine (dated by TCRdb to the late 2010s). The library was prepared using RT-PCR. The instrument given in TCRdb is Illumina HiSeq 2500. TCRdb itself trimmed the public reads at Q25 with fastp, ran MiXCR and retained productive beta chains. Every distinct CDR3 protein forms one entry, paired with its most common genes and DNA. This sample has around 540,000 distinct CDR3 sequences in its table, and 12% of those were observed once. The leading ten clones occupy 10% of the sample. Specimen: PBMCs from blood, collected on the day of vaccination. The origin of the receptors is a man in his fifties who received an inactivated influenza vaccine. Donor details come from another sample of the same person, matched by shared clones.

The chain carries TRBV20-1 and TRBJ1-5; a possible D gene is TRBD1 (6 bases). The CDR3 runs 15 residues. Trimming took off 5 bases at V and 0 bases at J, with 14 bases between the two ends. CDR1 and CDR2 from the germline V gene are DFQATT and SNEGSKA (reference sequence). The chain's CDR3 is CSAGADSNSNQPQHF. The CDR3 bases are TGCAGTGCTGGGGCGGACAGTAATAGCAATCAGCCCCAGCATTTT.

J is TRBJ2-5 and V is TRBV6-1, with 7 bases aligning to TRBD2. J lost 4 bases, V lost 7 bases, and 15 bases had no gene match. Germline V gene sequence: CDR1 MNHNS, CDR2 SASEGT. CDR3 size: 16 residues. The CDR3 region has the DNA TGTGCCAGCACCCCGCAGGACGGGGGGTCAACAGAGACCCAGTACTTC. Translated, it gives CASTPQDGGSTETQYF.

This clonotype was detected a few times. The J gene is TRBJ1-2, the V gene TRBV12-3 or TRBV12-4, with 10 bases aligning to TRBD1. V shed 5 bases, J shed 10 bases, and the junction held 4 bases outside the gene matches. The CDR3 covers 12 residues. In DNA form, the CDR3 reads TGTGCCAGCAGTAGGACAGGGGGTGACTACACCTTC. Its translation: CASSRTGGDYTF.

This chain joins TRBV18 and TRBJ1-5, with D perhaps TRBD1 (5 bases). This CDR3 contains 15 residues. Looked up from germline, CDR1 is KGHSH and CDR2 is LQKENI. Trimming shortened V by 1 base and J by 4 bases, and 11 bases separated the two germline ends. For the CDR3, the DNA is TGTGCCAGCTCACCACGGGGGACCCCGAATCAGCCCCAGCATTTT. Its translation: CASSPRGTPNQPQHF. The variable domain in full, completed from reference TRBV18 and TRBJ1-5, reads NAGVMQNPRHLVRRRGQEARLRCSPMKGHSHVYWYRQLPEEGLKFMVYLQKENIIDESGMPKERFSAEFPKEGPSILRIQQVVRGDSAAYFCASSPRGTPNQPQHFGDGTRLSIL.

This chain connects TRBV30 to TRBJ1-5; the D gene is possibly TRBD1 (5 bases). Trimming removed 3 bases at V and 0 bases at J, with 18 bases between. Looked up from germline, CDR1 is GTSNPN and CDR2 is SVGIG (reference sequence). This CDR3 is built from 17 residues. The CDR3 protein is CAWSYGGSGHSNQPQHF. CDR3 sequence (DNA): TGTGCCTGGAGCTATGGGGGGTCGGGCCATAGCAATCAGCCCCAGCATTTT.

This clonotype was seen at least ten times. Written as DNA, the CDR3 is TGTGCCAGCAGCCAAGTGGGCGCGGGGGACACTGAAGCTTTCTTT. Protein product: CASSQVGAGDTEAFF. The V call is TRBV4-2, the J call TRBJ1-1; the D gene is possibly TRBD1 (5 bases). Trimming stripped 1 base from V and 3 bases from J, with 12 bases between. Per germline, CDR1 LGHNA and CDR2 YNFKEQ. The length of the CDR3 is 15 residues.

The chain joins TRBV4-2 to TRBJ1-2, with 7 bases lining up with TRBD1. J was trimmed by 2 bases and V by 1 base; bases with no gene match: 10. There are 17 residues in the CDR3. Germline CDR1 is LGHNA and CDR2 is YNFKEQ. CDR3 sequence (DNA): TGTGCCAGCAGCCAAGGTCCGGACCGGGACAGCAACTATGGCTACACCTTC. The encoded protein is CASSQGPDRDSNYGYTF.

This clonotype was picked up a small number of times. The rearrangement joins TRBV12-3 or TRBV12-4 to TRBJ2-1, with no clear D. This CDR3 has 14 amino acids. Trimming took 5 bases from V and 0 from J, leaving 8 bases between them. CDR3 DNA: TGTGCCAGCAGTATTACAGACTCCTACAATGAGCAGTTCTTC. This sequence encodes CASSITDSYNEQFF.

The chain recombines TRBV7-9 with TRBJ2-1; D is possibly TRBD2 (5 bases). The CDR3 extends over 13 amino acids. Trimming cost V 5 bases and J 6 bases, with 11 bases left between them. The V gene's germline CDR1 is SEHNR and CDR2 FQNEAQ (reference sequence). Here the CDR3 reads CASSRLSANEQFF. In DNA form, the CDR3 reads TGTGCCAGCAGCCGACTATCAGCCAATGAGCAGTTCTTC. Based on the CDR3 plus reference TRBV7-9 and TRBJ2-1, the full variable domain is DTGVSQNPRHKITKRGQNVTFRCDPISEHNRLYWYRQTLGQGPEFLTYFQNEAQLEKSRLLSDRFSAERPKGSFSTLEIQRTEQGDSAMYLCASSRLSANEQFFGPGTRLTVL.

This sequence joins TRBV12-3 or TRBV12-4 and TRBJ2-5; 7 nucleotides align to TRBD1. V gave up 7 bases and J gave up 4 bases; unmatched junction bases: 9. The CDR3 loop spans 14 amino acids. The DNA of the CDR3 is TGTGCCAGCACCCGGACAGGATTGACAGAGACCCAGTACTTC. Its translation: CASTRTGLTETQYF.

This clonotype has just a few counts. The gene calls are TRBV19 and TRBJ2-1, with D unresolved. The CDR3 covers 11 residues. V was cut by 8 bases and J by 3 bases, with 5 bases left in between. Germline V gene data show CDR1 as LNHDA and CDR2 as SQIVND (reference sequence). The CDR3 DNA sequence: TGTGCCAGTGCAGTCTACAATGAGCAGTTCTTC. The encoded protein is CASAVYNEQFF.

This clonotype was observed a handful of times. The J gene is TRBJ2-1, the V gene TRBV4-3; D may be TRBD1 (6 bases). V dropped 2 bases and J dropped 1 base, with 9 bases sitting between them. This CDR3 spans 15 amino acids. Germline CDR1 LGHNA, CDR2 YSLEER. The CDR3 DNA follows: TGCGCCAGCAGCCAATCCGACAGGTCCTACAATGAGCAGTTCTTC. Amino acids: CASSQSDRSYNEQFF.

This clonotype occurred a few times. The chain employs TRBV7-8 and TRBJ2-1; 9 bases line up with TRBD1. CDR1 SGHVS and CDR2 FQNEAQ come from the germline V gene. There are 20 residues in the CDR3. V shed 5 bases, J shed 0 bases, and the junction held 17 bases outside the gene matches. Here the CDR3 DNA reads TGTGCCAGCAGCCACCCCGCGGGACAGGGACCCTCGAGCTCCTACAATGAGCAGTTCTTC. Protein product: CASSHPAGQGPSSSYNEQFF. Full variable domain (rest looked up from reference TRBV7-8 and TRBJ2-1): GAGVSQSPRYKVAKRGQDVALRCDPISGHVSLFWYQQALGQGPEFLTYFQNEAQLDKSGLPSDRFFAERPEGSVSTLKIQRTQQEDSAVYLCASSHPAGQGPSSSYNEQFFGPGTRLTVL.

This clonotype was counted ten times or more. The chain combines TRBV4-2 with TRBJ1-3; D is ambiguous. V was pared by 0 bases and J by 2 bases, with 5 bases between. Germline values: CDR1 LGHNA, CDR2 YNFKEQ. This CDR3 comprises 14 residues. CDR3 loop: CASSQDFPGNTIYF. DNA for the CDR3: TGTGCCAGCAGCCAAGATTTCCCTGGAAACACCATATATTTT.

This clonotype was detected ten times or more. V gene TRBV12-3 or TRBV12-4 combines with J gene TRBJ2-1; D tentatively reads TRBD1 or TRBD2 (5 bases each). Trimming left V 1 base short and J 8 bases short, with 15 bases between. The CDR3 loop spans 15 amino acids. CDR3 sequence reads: CASSLGGSTADEQFF. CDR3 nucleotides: TGTGCCAGCAGTTTAGGGGGGTCAACAGCGGATGAGCAGTTCTTC.

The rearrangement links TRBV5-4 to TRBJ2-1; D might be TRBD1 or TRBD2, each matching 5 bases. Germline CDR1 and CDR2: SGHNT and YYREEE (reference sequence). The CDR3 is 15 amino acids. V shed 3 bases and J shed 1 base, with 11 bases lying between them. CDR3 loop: CASSWGGQSYNEQFF. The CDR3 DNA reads TGTGCCAGCAGCTGGGGCGGGCAATCCTACAATGAGCAGTTCTTC.

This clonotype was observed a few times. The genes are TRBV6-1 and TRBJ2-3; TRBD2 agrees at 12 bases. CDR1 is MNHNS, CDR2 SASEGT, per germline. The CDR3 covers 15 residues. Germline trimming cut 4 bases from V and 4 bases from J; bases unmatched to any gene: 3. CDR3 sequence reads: CASSGTSGVSDTQYF. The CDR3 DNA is TGTGCCAGCAGTGGGACTAGCGGGGTCTCAGATACGCAGTATTTT.

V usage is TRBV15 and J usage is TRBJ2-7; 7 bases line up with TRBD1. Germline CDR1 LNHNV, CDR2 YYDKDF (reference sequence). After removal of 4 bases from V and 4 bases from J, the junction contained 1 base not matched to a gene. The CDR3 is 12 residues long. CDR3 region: CATSNRGYEQYF. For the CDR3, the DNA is TGTGCCACCAGCAACAGGGGTTACGAGCAGTACTTC.

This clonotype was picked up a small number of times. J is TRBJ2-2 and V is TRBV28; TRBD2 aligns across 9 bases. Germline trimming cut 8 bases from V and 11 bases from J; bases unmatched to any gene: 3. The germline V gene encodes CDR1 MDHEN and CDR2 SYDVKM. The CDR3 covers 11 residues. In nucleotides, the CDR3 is TGTGCCAGCGGCCTAGCGGGAGAGCTGTTTTTT. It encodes CASGLAGELFF.

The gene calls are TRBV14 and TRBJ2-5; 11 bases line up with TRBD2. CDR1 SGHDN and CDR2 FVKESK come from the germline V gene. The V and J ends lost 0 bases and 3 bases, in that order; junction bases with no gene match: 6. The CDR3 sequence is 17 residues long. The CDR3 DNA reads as TGTGCCAGCAGCCAAGATCCCATGACTAGCGGGAAAGAGACCCAGTACTTC. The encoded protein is CASSQDPMTSGKETQYF.

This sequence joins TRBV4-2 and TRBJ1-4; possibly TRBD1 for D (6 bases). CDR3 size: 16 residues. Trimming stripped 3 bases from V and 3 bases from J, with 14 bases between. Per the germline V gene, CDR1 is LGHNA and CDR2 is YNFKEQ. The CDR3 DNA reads TGTGCCAGCAGCCAGTTAGGGGGTCTACCTAATGAAAAACTGTTTTTT. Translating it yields CASSQLGGLPNEKLFF.

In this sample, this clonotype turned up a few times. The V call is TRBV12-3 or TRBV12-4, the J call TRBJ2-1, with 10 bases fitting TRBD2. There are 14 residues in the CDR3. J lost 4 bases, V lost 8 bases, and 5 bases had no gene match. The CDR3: CASRAGGTYNEQFF. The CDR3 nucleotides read TGTGCCAGCCGAGCGGGGGGGACATACAATGAGCAGTTCTTC.

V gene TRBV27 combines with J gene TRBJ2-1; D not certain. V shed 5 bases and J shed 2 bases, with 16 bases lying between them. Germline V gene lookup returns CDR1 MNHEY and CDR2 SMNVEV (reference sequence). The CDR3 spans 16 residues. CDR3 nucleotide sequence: TGTGCCAGCAGTCCGATTTCCGAGCTCCCCTACAATGAGCAGTTCTTC. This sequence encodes CASSPISELPYNEQFF.